This T cell receptor beta chain stems from a study of cytomegalovirus exposure and HLA in healthy donors. Germline loops: CDR1 LNHNV, CDR2 YYDKDF (reference sequence). V was trimmed by 5 bases and J by 7 bases, leaving 11 bases between them. The CDR3 is made up of 12 amino acids. This clone was observed a few times. As yet, its antigen is unknown. Study-level results: Indistinguishability led to the exclusion of some V segments, TRBV6-2 and TRBV6-3 included.

Use of 60 Vbeta and 13 Jbeta primers characterized the PCR. The data were produced by immunoSEQ multiplex PCR, yet TCRdb's version contains in-frame clones alone and is incomplete. The sample includes 95,000 to 110,000 clones, about 80% of them seen just once. Input material: PBMCs. This clonotype was obtained from a man aged 25-45 years in good health and CMV-seropositive. The chain joins TRBV15 to TRBJ2-5; D is possibly TRBD2 (6 bases). The CDR3 DNA reads TGTGCCACCAGCCCCCTCGGGGGGACCCAGTACTTC. Amino acids: CATSPLGGTQYF.